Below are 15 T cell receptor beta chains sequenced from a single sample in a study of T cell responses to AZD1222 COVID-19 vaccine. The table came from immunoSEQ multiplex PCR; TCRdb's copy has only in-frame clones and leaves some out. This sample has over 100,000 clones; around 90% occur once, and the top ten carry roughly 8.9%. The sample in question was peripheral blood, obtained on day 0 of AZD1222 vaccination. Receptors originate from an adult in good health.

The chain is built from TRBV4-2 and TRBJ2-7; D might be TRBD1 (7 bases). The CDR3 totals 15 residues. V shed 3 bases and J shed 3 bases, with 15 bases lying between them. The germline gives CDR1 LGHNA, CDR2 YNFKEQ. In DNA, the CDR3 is TGTGCCAGCAGCCAGGAGGGGGCCAGATACTACGAGCAGTACTTC. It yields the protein CASSQEGARYYEQYF.

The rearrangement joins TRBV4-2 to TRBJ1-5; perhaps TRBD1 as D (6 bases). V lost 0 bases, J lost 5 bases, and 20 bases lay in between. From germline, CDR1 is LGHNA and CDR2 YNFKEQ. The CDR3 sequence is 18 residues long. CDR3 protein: CASSQDTVDRSGDQPQHF. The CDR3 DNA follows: TGTGCCAGCAGCCAAGATACAGTCGACAGGTCAGGGGATCAGCCCCAGCATTTT.

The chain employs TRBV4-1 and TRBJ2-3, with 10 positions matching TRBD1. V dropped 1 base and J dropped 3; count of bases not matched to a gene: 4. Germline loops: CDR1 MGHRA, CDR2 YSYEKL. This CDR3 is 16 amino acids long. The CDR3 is CASSQVGQGGTDTQYF. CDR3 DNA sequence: TGCGCCAGCAGCCAAGTCGGACAGGGGGGTACAGATACGCAGTATTTT.

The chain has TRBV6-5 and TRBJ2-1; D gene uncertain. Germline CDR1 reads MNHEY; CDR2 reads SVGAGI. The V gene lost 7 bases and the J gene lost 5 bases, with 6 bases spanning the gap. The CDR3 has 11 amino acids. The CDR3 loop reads CASNQNNEQFF. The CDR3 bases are TGTGCCAGCAATCAAAACAATGAGCAGTTCTTC.

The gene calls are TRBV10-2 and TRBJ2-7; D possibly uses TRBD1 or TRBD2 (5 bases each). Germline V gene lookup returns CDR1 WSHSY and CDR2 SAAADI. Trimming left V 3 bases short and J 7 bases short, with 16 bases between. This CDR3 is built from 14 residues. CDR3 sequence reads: CASSDWDGSKEQYF. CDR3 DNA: TGCGCCAGCAGTGATTGGGACGGTTCTAAAGAGCAGTACTTC.

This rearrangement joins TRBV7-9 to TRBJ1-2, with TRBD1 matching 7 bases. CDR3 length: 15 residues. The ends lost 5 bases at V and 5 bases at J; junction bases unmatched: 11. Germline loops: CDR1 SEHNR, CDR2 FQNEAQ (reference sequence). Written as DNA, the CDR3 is TGTGCCAGCAGCCCATACCTGGGACAGTCTTATGGCTACACCTTC. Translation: CASSPYLGQSYGYTF. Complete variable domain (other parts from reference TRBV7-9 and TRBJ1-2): DTGVSQNPRHKITKRGQNVTFRCDPISEHNRLYWYRQTLGQGPEFLTYFQNEAQLEKSRLLSDRFSAERPKGSFSTLEIQRTEQGDSAMYLCASSPYLGQSYGYTFGSGTRLTVV.

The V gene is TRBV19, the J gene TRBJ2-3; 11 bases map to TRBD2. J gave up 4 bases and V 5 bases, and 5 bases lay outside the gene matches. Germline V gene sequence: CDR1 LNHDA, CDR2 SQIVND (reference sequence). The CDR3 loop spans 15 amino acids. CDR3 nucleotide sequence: TGTGCCAGTAGTCCTAGCGGGGGGTCGGCAGATACGCAGTATTTT. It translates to CASSPSGGSADTQYF.

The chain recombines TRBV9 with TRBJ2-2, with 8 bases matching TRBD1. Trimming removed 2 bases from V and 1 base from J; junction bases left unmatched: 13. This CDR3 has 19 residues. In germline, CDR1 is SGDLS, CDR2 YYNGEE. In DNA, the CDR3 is TGTGCCAGCAGCGTCTACGGACAGGGAGTTACGCTGAACACCGGGGAGCTGTTTTTT. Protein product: CASSVYGQGVTLNTGELFF.

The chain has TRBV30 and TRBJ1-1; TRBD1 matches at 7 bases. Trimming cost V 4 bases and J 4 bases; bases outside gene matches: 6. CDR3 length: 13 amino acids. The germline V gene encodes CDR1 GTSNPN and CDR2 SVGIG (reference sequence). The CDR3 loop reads CAWTRQGGTEAFF. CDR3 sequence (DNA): TGTGCCTGGACCAGACAGGGAGGCACTGAAGCTTTCTTT. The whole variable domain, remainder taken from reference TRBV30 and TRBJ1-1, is SQTIHQWPATLVQPVGSPLSLECTVEGTSNPNLYWYRQAAGRGLQLLFYSVGIGQISSEVPQNLSASRPQDRQFILSSKKLLLSDSGFYLCAWTRQGGTEAFFGQGTRLTVV.

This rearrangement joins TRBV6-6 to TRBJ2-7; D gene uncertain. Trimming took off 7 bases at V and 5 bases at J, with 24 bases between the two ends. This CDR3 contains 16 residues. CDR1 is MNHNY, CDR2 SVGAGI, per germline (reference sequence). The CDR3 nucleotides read TGTGCCAGCAAATCTCACGACCAATTATCCGGCGACGAGCAGTACTTC. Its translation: CASKSHDQLSGDEQYF.

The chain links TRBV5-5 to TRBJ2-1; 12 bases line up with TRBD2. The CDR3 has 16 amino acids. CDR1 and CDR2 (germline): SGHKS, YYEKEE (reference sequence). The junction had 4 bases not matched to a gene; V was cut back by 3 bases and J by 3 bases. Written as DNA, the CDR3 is TGTGCCAGCAGCTCTGGACTAGCGGGGATCTACAATGAGCAGTTCTTC. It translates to CASSSGLAGIYNEQFF. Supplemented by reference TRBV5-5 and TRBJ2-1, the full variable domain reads DAGVTQSPTHLIKTRGQQVTLRCSPISGHKSVSWYQQVLGQGPQFIFQYYEKEERGRGNFPDRFSARQFPNYSSELNVNALLLGDSALYLCASSSGLAGIYNEQFFGPGTRLTVL.

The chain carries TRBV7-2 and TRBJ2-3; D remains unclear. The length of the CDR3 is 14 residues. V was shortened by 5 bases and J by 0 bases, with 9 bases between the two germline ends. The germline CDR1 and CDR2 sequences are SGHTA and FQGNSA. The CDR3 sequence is CASSPSWSTDTQYF. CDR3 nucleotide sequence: TGTGCCAGCAGCCCGAGTTGGAGCACAGATACGCAGTATTTT.

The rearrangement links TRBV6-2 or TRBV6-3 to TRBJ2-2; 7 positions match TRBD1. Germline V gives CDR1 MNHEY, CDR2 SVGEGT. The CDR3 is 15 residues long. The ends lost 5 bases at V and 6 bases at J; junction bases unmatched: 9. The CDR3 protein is CASSPGTAGAGELFF. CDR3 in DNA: TGTGCCAGCAGTCCCGGGACAGCTGGAGCCGGGGAGCTGTTTTTT.

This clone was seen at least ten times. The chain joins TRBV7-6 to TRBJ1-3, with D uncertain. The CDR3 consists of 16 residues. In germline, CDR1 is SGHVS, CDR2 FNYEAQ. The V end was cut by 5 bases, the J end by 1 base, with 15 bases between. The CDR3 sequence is CASSANPTFSGNTIYF. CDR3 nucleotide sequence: TGTGCCAGCAGCGCAAACCCCACATTTTCTGGAAACACCATATATTTT. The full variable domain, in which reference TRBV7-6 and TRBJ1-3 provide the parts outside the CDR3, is GAGVSQSPRYKVTKRGQDVALRCDPISGHVSLYWYRQALGQGPEFLTYFNYEAQQDKSGLPNDRFSAERPEGSISTLTIQRTEQRDSAMYRCASSANPTFSGNTIYFGEGSWLTVV.

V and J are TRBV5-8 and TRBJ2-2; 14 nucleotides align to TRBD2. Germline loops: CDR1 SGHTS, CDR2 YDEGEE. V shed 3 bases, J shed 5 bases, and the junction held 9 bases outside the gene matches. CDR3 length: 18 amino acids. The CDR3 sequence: CASSWIGTSGSNTGELFF. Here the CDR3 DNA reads TGTGCCAGCAGCTGGATCGGGACTAGCGGGAGTAATACCGGGGAGCTGTTTTTT. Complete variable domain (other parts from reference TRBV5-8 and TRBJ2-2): EAGVTQSPTHLIKTRGQQATLRCSPISGHTSVYWYQQALGLGLQFLLWYDEGEERNRGNFPPRFSGRQFPNYSSELNVNALELEDSALYLCASSWIGTSGSNTGELFFGEGSRLTVL.